This T cell receptor (beta chain) emerged from a study of blood T cell repertoires in COVID-19. Study-wide context: From the United States, Italy and Spain came samples of acute and convalescent COVID-19. Nucleic acid was either cDNA or gDNA, and it came from T cells, B-cell-depleted T cells, or PBMCs.

Authors' analysis steps: Amplification of reference gene primers was used by the study to estimate nucleated cell counts. The table came from immunoSEQ multiplex PCR; TCRdb's copy has only in-frame clones and leaves some out. Clone size and the V and J calls come from that table; the DNA yielded D and trimming. Of roughly 70,000 clones listed, about four fifths are singletons. The CDR3 runs 15 residues. This receptor was obtained from a human donor in a cohort sampled during active COVID-19. Sequencing was performed on peripheral blood. J is TRBJ1-5 and V is TRBV21-1; TRBD1, as called in the table, went unchecked against the DNA. TRBV21-1 corresponds to a pseudogene. CDR3: CASVTGQGVNQPQHF. As DNA, the CDR3 is TGTGCCAGCGTTACCGGACAGGGTGTCAATCAGCCCCAGCATTTT.